This entry concerns a single T cell receptor beta chain. The antigen is undetermined. These data originate in a study of cytomegalovirus exposure and HLA in healthy donors. Study-level points and caveats: In a later analysis, a missense DCLRE1C variant was linked to TCR beta V- and J-gene trimming. Because they were indistinguishable, some V segments, including TRBV6-2 and TRBV6-3, were excluded.

PCR employed 60 Vbeta and 13 Jbeta primers. TCRdb's copy holds only in-frame clones and misses some; the assay was immunoSEQ multiplex PCR. Here the sample spans about 180,000 clones, roughly 77% being singletons. V was cut by 2 bases and J by 8 bases, with 12 bases left in between. The length of the CDR3 is 12 residues. Germline V gene data show CDR1 as GTSNPN and CDR2 as SVGIG (reference sequence). The receptor was isolated from a woman aged 25 to 39 in good health and CMV-seropositive. The rearrangement joins TRBV30 to TRBJ1-2; D gene ambiguous. The specimen was PBMCs. In DNA, the CDR3 is TGTGCCTGGAGTCTCCGCCCAGGCGGCTACACCTTC. Amino acid sequence: CAWSLRPGGYTF. The whole variable domain, remainder taken from reference TRBV30 and TRBJ1-2, is SQTIHQWPATLVQPVGSPLSLECTVEGTSNPNLYWYRQAAGRGLQLLFYSVGIGQISSEVPQNLSASRPQDRQFILSSKKLLLSDSGFYLCAWSLRPGGYTFGSGTRLTVV.